The 8 T cell receptor beta chains listed next were all sequenced from one sample in a study of cytomegalovirus exposure and HLA in healthy donors. Primers: 60 Vbeta forward and 13 Jbeta reverse. Sequencing used immunoSEQ multiplex PCR; TCRdb keeps in-frame clones, though not all of them. There are 100,000 to 150,000 clones in the sample; about 80% occur only once, and roughly 4% lies in the top ten. What was sequenced was PBMCs. Source of these receptors: a woman aged 40 to 50 in good health and CMV-seronegative.

V gene TRBV28 combines with J gene TRBJ2-3; 12 bases line up with TRBD2. The V gene's germline CDR1 is MDHEN and CDR2 SYDVKM. The CDR3 covers 17 residues. J was trimmed by 2 bases and V by 5 bases; bases with no gene match: 8. CDR3 nucleotide sequence: TGTGCCAGCAGTCTAGCGGGAGGGCCAATGCCCACAGATACGCAGTATTTT. It translates to CASSLAGGPMPTDTQYF.

The V and J genes are TRBV19 and TRBJ2-6, with D perhaps matching TRBD1 (6 bases). Per the germline V gene, CDR1 is LNHDA and CDR2 is SQIVND (reference sequence). Between the trimmed V and J ends, which lost 7 bases and 2 bases, there was a span of 18 bases. The CDR3 has 17 amino acids. The CDR3 DNA sequence: TGTGCCAGTAATACAGGGTCGTGGCGGGCTGGGGCCAACGTCCTGACTTTC. Its translation is CASNTGSWRAGANVLTF.

The V gene is TRBV7-2, the J gene TRBJ1-2; 7 bases line up with TRBD1. This CDR3 is 13 amino acids long. Trimming removed 5 bases from V and 6 bases from J; junction bases left unmatched: 6. Looked up from germline, CDR1 is SGHTA and CDR2 is FQGNSA. Here the CDR3 reads CASSVRDRNGYTF. The CDR3 region has the DNA TGTGCCAGCAGCGTCCGGGACAGAAATGGCTACACCTTC.

The chain joins TRBV6-1 to TRBJ2-1; tentative D call: TRBD1 (6 bases). In germline, CDR1 is MNHNS, CDR2 SASEGT. This CDR3 region has 15 residues. V shed 6 bases and J shed 0 bases, with 12 bases lying between them. CDR3 sequence (DNA): TGTGCCAGCAGGTGGACAGTTAACTCCTACAATGAGCAGTTCTTC. Translated, it gives CASRWTVNSYNEQFF.

This chain links TRBV5-1 with TRBJ2-2; weak D call: TRBD2 (5 bases). Deletions cut 1 base from V and 0 bases from J, with 7 bases between. This CDR3 has 15 amino acids. CDR1 and CDR2 (germline): SGHRS, YFSETQ. CDR3 sequence (DNA): TGCGCCAGCAGCTTGCCGGGAACGAACACCGGGGAGCTGTTTTTT. Protein sequence: CASSLPGTNTGELFF.

This clone was seen once. The chain joins TRBV5-1 to TRBJ2-3; D remains ambiguous. The V gene lost 7 bases and the J gene lost 3 bases, with 21 bases spanning the gap. CDR3 length: 16 amino acids. Germline V gives CDR1 SGHRS, CDR2 YFSETQ. DNA of the CDR3: TGCGCCAGCTCCCGGAACGCGGAAGGAATTACAGATACGCAGTATTTT. This sequence encodes CASSRNAEGITDTQYF.

This clone was seen a handful of times. The chain uses TRBV6-5 and TRBJ1-5, with 7 nucleotides matching TRBD1. The CDR3 runs to 14 residues. Germline V CDR1 and CDR2: MNHEY, SVGAGI. J was trimmed by 1 base and V by 6 bases; bases with no gene match: 3. CDR3 bases: TGTGCCAGCAGCAGCAGGGGGAGCAATCAGCCCCAGCATTTT. This codes for CASSSRGSNQPQHF.

The J gene is TRBJ1-4, the V gene TRBV27; no clear D gene. Germline V gives CDR1 MNHEY, CDR2 SMNVEV (reference sequence). The ends were cut back, 3 bases at V and 8 bases at J, with 16 bases in the middle. This CDR3 contains 15 residues. The DNA of the CDR3 is TGTGCCAGCAGTTTTCTCCATCGGGGAGCGGAAAAACTGTTTTTT. Protein sequence: CASSFLHRGAEKLFF.